Listed below are T cell receptor beta chains from one sample, sequenced in a study of CD8+ T cells in alopecia areata. Method: immunoSEQ multiplex PCR; TCRdb's copy keeps in-frame clones and lacks some. The profile shows 150,000 to 200,000 clones, around 50% of them singletons. The sample consisted of CD4+ T cells sorted from blood, taken at week 0. Receptor source: a human donor with alopecia areata. Each CDR3 is given with its conserved first and last residue. Each record gives: V gene, J gene, clone size, D gene, CDR3 DNA, CDR3 protein. A D gene is named only where the DNA matches it firmly. The listing skips clone size in some rows; elsewhere it reads once, few, many or a size class.

>TRBV2|TRBJ2-2|few|.
TGTGCCAGCAGTTTGCGGGAGAACACCGGGGAGCTGTTTTTT
CASSLRENTGELFF
>TRBV29-1|TRBJ2-7|.|TRBD1
TGCAGCGTTACCGGGACAGGGCTATACGAGCAGTACTTC
CSVTGTGLYEQYF
>TRBV30|TRBJ1-6|.|TRBD1
TGTGCCTCCGCGACAGGGCTTTCACCCCTCCACTTT
CASATGLSPLHF
>TRBV13|TRBJ2-7|.|.
TGTGCCAGCAGCAGGACTCTTGTCTCCTACGAGCAGTACTTC
CASSRTLVSYEQYF
>TRBV29-1|TRBJ2-6|few|.
TGCAGCGCCACGGGGTCTGGGGCCAACGTCCTGACTTTC
CSATGSGANVLTF
>TRBV19|TRBJ1-5|.|TRBD1
TGTGCCAGTAGTAGGACGGACAGGGATGAGCGGCCCCAGCATTTT
CASSRTDRDERPQHF
>TRBV27|TRBJ2-3|few|.
TGTGCCAGCAGTTTATCAGGGTACGGAGATACGCAGTATTTT
CASSLSGYGDTQYF
>TRBV29-1|TRBJ1-2|few|.
TGCAGCGTTGTCGCGCTTGACTATGGCTACACCTTC
CSVVALDYGYTF
>TRBV30|TRBJ1-1|.|.
TGTGCCTGGGTCGCGTCGGGACTCACGTCAGCTTTCTTT
CAWVASGLTSAFF
>TRBV5-1|TRBJ2-6|once|.
TGCGCCAGCAACCTTTACTCTGGGGCCAACGTCCTGACTTTC
CASNLYSGANVLTF
>TRBV5-1|TRBJ2-2|.|.
TGCGCCAGCAGCTTAATAGCGACGAACACCGGGGAGCTGTTTTTT
CASSLIATNTGELFF
>TRBV7-2|TRBJ2-4|.|.
TGTGCCAGCAGCTTGAATAGAAACATTCAGTACTTC
CASSLNRNIQYF
>TRBV7-9|TRBJ2-7|.|.
TGTGCCAGCAGCTTAATTGGCAGCTACGAGCAGTACTTC
CASSLIGSYEQYF
>TRBV11-2|TRBJ2-1|few|.
TGTGCCAGCAGCCCGTCTGGGGGGCAATACAATGAGCAGTTCTTC
CASSPSGGQYNEQFF
>TRBV18|TRBJ1-1|few|.
TGTGCCAGCTCACCAGTCACGAGAGGTGAAGCTTTCTTT
CASSPVTRGEAFF
>TRBV6-5|TRBJ2-1|.|TRBD1
TGTGCCAGCAGTTCCGGACAGGGGGCCTATGAGCAGTTCTTC
CASSSGQGAYEQFF
>TRBV5-1|TRBJ2-1|.|TRBD2
TGCGCCAGCAGCCTCACTAGCGGCGATTACAATGAGCAGTTCTTC
CASSLTSGDYNEQFF
>TRBV5-1|TRBJ1-1|once|TRBD1
TGCGCCAGCAGCTTGAATGGGGACAGCGGGCGCGCTTTCTTT
CASSLNGDSGRAFF
>TRBV5-1|TRBJ2-1|few|TRBD1
TGCGCCAGCAGCGCCGGGACAGGGCCAAATGAGCAGTTCTTC
CASSAGTGPNEQFF
>TRBV27|TRBJ2-3|.|TRBD2
TGTGCCAGCAGTTCAGCGGGGGTCTACACAGATACGCAGTATTTT
CASSSAGVYTDTQYF
>TRBV27|TRBJ1-5|.|TRBD1
TGTGCCAGCAGTTTAGGGACAGGGGGCAATCAGCCCCAGCATTTT
CASSLGTGGNQPQHF
>TRBV13|TRBJ2-4|.|TRBD1
TGTGCCAGCAGCTTCGGACAGGGCAAAAACATTCAGTACTTC
CASSFGQGKNIQYF
>TRBV30|TRBJ2-3|once|.
TGTGCCTGGAGTCTGACTAGGGGTTTTGCAGATACGCAGTATTTT
CAWSLTRGFADTQYF
>TRBV7-9|TRBJ1-5|.|.
TGTGCCAGCAGCTTCCACGGCAGCAATCAGCCCCAGCATTTT
CASSFHGSNQPQHF
>TRBV29-1|TRBJ1-2|.|.
TGCAGCGTTGATGGGGGGTTTCGGGCCGGTGGCTACACCTTC
CSVDGGFRAGGYTF
>TRBV5-6|TRBJ1-4|once|.
TGTGCCAGCAGCTTGGGACGGACGGCGGAAAAACTGTTTTTT
CASSLGRTAEKLFF
>TRBV7-9|TRBJ2-5|once|.
TGTGCCAGCAGCTTTAATAGCGTGCTGGTGGAGACCCAGTACTTC
CASSFNSVLVETQYF
>TRBV29-1|TRBJ2-3|.|.
TGCAGCGTTGAAGGAGGGCAAGGCACAGATACGCAGTATTTT
CSVEGGQGTDTQYF
>TRBV6-5|TRBJ2-1|once|TRBD1
TGTGCCAGCAGACCCGGGACAGGGGGGGACAATGAGCAGTTCTTC
CASRPGTGGDNEQFF
>TRBV5-1|TRBJ2-1|.|.
TGCGCCAGCAGCCCGAATAGCGGCCACCATGAGCAGTTCTTC
CASSPNSGHHEQFF
>TRBV29-1|TRBJ2-6|few|.
TGCAGCGTTAACATGATCTCTGGGGCCAACGTCCTGACTTTC
CSVNMISGANVLTF
>TRBV15|TRBJ2-7|.|.
TGTGCCACCAGCAGAGTAGGGGCCTACGAGCAGTACTTC
CATSRVGAYEQYF
>TRBV7-9|TRBJ1-1|few|.
TGTGCCAGCAGCCGGGGACTTGAAGCTTTCTTT
CASSRGLEAFF
>TRBV4-2|TRBJ1-1|.|TRBD1
TGTGCCAGCAGCCAAGACTCCGGGACAGGGGGCGCGTTGGGGACTGAAGCTTTCTTT
CASSQDSGTGGALGTEAFF
>TRBV29-1|TRBJ1-5|.|TRBD1
TGCAGCGTATCCCAGGGGGAAAGTCAGCCCCAGCATTTT
CSVSQGESQPQHF
>TRBV5-1|TRBJ1-2|.|.
TGCGCCAGCAGCTTGGAGTACGGTGGCTACACCTTC
CASSLEYGGYTF
>TRBV29-1|TRBJ2-3|.|TRBD1
TGCAGCGCAAGACAGGGGAGGTGGACAGATACGCAGTATTTT
CSARQGRWTDTQYF
>TRBV4-1|TRBJ2-2|.|TRBD1
TGCGCCAGCAGCCTTCGAGGGGACAGGGTGGGCGCCGGGGAGCTGTTTTTT
CASSLRGDRVGAGELFF
>TRBV9|TRBJ2-6|once|.
TGTGCCAGCAGCGAGGGGTGGGGGTCCGGGGCCAACGTCCTGACTTTC
CASSEGWGSGANVLTF
>TRBV29-1|TRBJ1-1|.|.
TGCAGCGCAAGGGGTCTAGGGACTGAAGCTTTCTTT
CSARGLGTEAFF
>TRBV5-1|TRBJ1-5|.|.
TGCGCCAGCAGCTTGGATGGCAGGGGAAATCAGCCCCAGCATTTT
CASSLDGRGNQPQHF
>TRBV7-2|TRBJ2-3|.|.
TGTGCCAGCAGCCGGGACTTCAACACAGATACGCAGTATTTT
CASSRDFNTDTQYF
>TRBV7-9|TRBJ1-2|.|TRBD1
TGTGCCAGCACCCCAATCGGACAGGGGATGAGGGGCTACACCTTC
CASTPIGQGMRGYTF
>TRBV9|TRBJ1-2|.|.
TGTGCCAGCAGCGTAGGCCGAGGCTATGGCTACACCTTC
CASSVGRGYGYTF
>TRBV7-9|TRBJ2-5|.|TRBD1
TGTGCCAGCAGCTCTTACGTGGACAGGGCCGAGACCCAGTACTTC
CASSSYVDRAETQYF
>TRBV4-1|TRBJ2-5|.|TRBD2
TGCGCCAGCAGCCATAGCGGGGGTCAGGTCCAAGAGACCCAGTACTTC
CASSHSGGQVQETQYF
>TRBV4-2|TRBJ1-3|.|TRBD1
TGTGCCAGCAGCCCTTCGGACAGGGGAGGGCACACCATATATTTT
CASSPSDRGGHTIYF
>TRBV5-1|TRBJ2-5|.|TRBD1
TGCGCCAGCGGCAAGACCGGGACAGGGGACCAGGAGACCCAGTACTTC
CASGKTGTGDQETQYF